These T cell receptor beta chains were read from a single sample in a study of blood T cell repertoires in COVID-19. The table came from immunoSEQ multiplex PCR; TCRdb's copy has only in-frame clones and leaves some out. This sample has some 180,000 clones, with 65% to 85% found just once. Source material: peripheral blood. The receptors were gathered from a woman in her 70s who had recovered from COVID-19. Each CDR3 is given with its conserved first and last residue. D genes are given only for firm matches. Clone size is shown for a subset of rows, as once, few, many or a class of expanded clone.

CDR3 protein: CATSRASGATDTQYF
CDR3 DNA: TGTGCCACCAGCAGAGCTAGCGGGGCCACAGATACGCAGTATTTT
J gene: TRBJ2-3
V gene: TRBV15
clone size: few
D gene: TRBD2

CDR3 protein: CASSEQGKWYEQYF
CDR3 DNA: TGTGCCAGCAGTGAACAGGGGAAGTGGTACGAGCAGTACTTC
J gene: TRBJ2-7
V gene: TRBV2
clone size: NA
D gene: NA

CDR3 protein: CASSSGQGLSYEQYF
CDR3 DNA: TGTGCCAGCAGCTCCGGACAGGGGCTCTCCTACGAGCAGTACTTC
J gene: TRBJ2-7
V gene: TRBV5-4
clone size: NA
D gene: TRBD1

CDR3 protein: CASSRQPGSGNTIYF
CDR3 DNA: TGCGCCAGCAGCCGCCAGCCGGGCTCTGGAAACACCATATATTTT
J gene: TRBJ1-3
V gene: TRBV4-1
clone size: NA
D gene: NA

CDR3 protein: CASSVAARLPHTQYF
CDR3 DNA: TGTGCCAGCAGCGTAGCGGCTAGATTACCCCATACGCAGTATTTT
J gene: TRBJ2-3
V gene: TRBV9
clone size: few
D gene: NA

CDR3 protein: CASSPYYGTGGGGSPLHF
CDR3 DNA: TGTGCCAGCAGCCCATACTACGGGACAGGGGGCGGTGGTTCACCCCTCCACTTT
J gene: TRBJ1-6
V gene: TRBV7-9
clone size: NA
D gene: TRBD1

CDR3 protein: CAISDGVSNQPQHF
CDR3 DNA: TGTGCCATCAGTGACGGGGTGAGCAATCAGCCCCAGCATTTT
J gene: TRBJ1-5
V gene: TRBV10-3
clone size: NA
D gene: NA

CDR3 protein: CASSLGPRAGETQYF
CDR3 DNA: TGCGCCAGCAGCTTGGGGCCGCGGGCGGGGGAGACCCAGTACTTC
J gene: TRBJ2-5
V gene: TRBV5-1
clone size: NA
D gene: NA

CDR3 protein: CASVPGSLGTEAFF
CDR3 DNA: TGTGCTAGTGTCCCAGGGTCCTTAGGCACTGAAGCTTTCTTT
J gene: TRBJ1-1
V gene: TRBV12-5
clone size: NA
D gene: NA

CDR3 protein: CASSYRPAGVEQPQHF
CDR3 DNA: TGTGCCAGCAGTTACCGTCCAGCGGGAGTGGAGCAGCCCCAGCATTTT
J gene: TRBJ1-5
V gene: TRBV6-2/TRBV6-3
clone size: NA
D gene: NA

CDR3 protein: CAWSRGYQPQHF
CDR3 DNA: TGTGCCTGGAGCCGGGGGTATCAGCCCCAGCATTTT
J gene: TRBJ1-5
V gene: TRBV30
clone size: NA
D gene: NA

CDR3 protein: CASSAGGQHHEKLFF
CDR3 DNA: TGTGCCAGCAGCGCCGGGGGGCAGCACCATGAAAAACTGTTTTTT
J gene: TRBJ1-4
V gene: TRBV9
clone size: NA
D gene: NA

CDR3 protein: CASSSGLAGALGDTQYF
CDR3 DNA: TGTGCCAGCAGCTCGGGACTAGCGGGAGCCCTAGGGGATACGCAGTATTTT
J gene: TRBJ2-3
V gene: TRBV5-4
clone size: NA
D gene: TRBD2

CDR3 protein: CASSPEGGPLHF
CDR3 DNA: TGTGCCAGCAGCCCGGAGGGGGGGCCCCTCCACTTT
J gene: TRBJ1-6
V gene: TRBV9
clone size: once
D gene: NA

CDR3 protein: CASSFGRLAGVVIETQYF
CDR3 DNA: TGTGCCAGCAGCTTCGGACGACTAGCGGGAGTGGTAATAGAGACCCAGTACTTC
J gene: TRBJ2-5
V gene: TRBV11-2
clone size: NA
D gene: TRBD2

CDR3 protein: CASSPQGSYNEQFF
CDR3 DNA: TGTGCCAGCAGTCCCCAGGGAAGCTACAATGAGCAGTTCTTC
J gene: TRBJ2-1
V gene: TRBV6-5
clone size: NA
D gene: NA

CDR3 protein: CASSRTLAANTGELFF
CDR3 DNA: TGCGCCAGCAGCAGAACCCTAGCAGCGAACACCGGGGAGCTGTTTTTT
J gene: TRBJ2-2
V gene: TRBV5-1
clone size: NA
D gene: NA

CDR3 protein: CASSSTQRTGPYGYTF
CDR3 DNA: TGTGCCAGCAGTTCCACCCAACGGACAGGGCCGTATGGCTACACCTTC
J gene: TRBJ1-2
V gene: TRBV28
clone size: few
D gene: TRBD1

CDR3 protein: CASSETGASYNEQFF
CDR3 DNA: TGTGCCAGCAGTGAAACAGGGGCTTCCTACAATGAGCAGTTCTTC
J gene: TRBJ2-1
V gene: TRBV6-4
clone size: NA
D gene: TRBD1

CDR3 protein: CASGLVLGGSYGYTF
CDR3 DNA: TGTGCTAGTGGTTTGGTTCTGGGGGGATCCTATGGCTACACCTTC
J gene: TRBJ1-2
V gene: TRBV12-5
clone size: NA
D gene: NA

CDR3 protein: CASSRARTPTYNEQFF
CDR3 DNA: TGTGCCAGCAGCCGGGCTCGGACACCAACCTACAATGAGCAGTTCTTC
J gene: TRBJ2-1
V gene: TRBV7-3
clone size: once
D gene: NA

CDR3 protein: CASSSRQDTGELFF
CDR3 DNA: TGTGCCAGCAGCTCCCGACAGGACACCGGGGAGCTGTTTTTT
J gene: TRBJ2-2
V gene: TRBV4-2
clone size: many
D gene: NA

CDR3 protein: CASSLALGVAGVGDTQYF
CDR3 DNA: TGTGCCAGCAGCTTAGCGCTTGGGGTAGCGGGAGTGGGGGATACGCAGTATTTT
J gene: TRBJ2-3
V gene: TRBV7-2
clone size: NA
D gene: TRBD2

CDR3 protein: CSASGPSQGGEWAFF
CDR3 DNA: TGCAGTGCTAGTGGTCCCTCCCAGGGCGGGGAGTGGGCTTTCTTT
J gene: TRBJ1-1
V gene: TRBV20-1
clone size: few
D gene: NA

CDR3 protein: CASTPGTGLFYGYTF
CDR3 DNA: TGTGCCAGCACCCCGGGGACAGGGCTATTCTATGGCTACACCTTC
J gene: TRBJ1-2
V gene: TRBV6-5
clone size: NA
D gene: TRBD1

CDR3 protein: CASSMRLAGVSSGANVLTF
CDR3 DNA: TGTGCCAGTAGTATGAGGCTAGCGGGAGTCAGCTCTGGGGCCAACGTCCTGACTTTC
J gene: TRBJ2-6
V gene: TRBV19
clone size: NA
D gene: TRBD2

CDR3 protein: CASSPQGGRTEAFF
CDR3 DNA: TGTGCCAGTAGTCCCCAGGGGGGAAGGACTGAAGCTTTCTTT
J gene: TRBJ1-1
V gene: TRBV19
clone size: NA
D gene: TRBD1

CDR3 protein: CASSFYRPGTGGPREKLFF
CDR3 DNA: TGTGCCAGCAGTTTTTATCGTCCCGGGACAGGGGGCCCCAGGGAAAAACTGTTTTTT
J gene: TRBJ1-4
V gene: TRBV27
clone size: NA
D gene: TRBD1

CDR3 protein: CASSPLGWANEQFF
CDR3 DNA: TGTGCCAGCAGCCCCCTTGGGTGGGCTAATGAGCAGTTCTTC
J gene: TRBJ2-1
V gene: TRBV7-2
clone size: NA
D gene: NA

CDR3 protein: CASSPTAGDNEKLFF
CDR3 DNA: TGCGCCAGCAGCCCGACGGCGGGTGATAATGAAAAACTGTTTTTT
J gene: TRBJ1-4
V gene: TRBV5-1
clone size: NA
D gene: NA

CDR3 protein: CASRFRRSGANEKLFF
CDR3 DNA: TGTGCAAGTCGCTTTAGAAGGTCGGGAGCTAATGAAAAACTGTTTTTT
J gene: TRBJ1-4
V gene: TRBV12-2
clone size: NA
D gene: NA

CDR3 protein: CASSTGPRQPQHF
CDR3 DNA: TGTGCCAGCAGCACGGGTCCGCGTCAGCCCCAGCATTTT
J gene: TRBJ1-5
V gene: TRBV7-9
clone size: NA
D gene: NA

CDR3 protein: CASSFWSSRTGRIYGYTF
CDR3 DNA: TGTGCCAGCAGTTTTTGGTCCTCCAGGACAGGGCGAATCTATGGCTACACCTTC
J gene: TRBJ1-2
V gene: TRBV27
clone size: NA
D gene: TRBD1

CDR3 protein: CASSLASRVPNSPLHF
CDR3 DNA: TGTGCCAGCAGCTTGGCTTCCAGGGTCCCTAATTCACCCCTCCACTTT
J gene: TRBJ1-6
V gene: TRBV5-5
clone size: NA
D gene: NA

CDR3 protein: CAISAQAGGAGTEAFF
CDR3 DNA: TGTGCCATCAGTGCGCAGGCAGGGGGCGCGGGCACTGAAGCTTTCTTT
J gene: TRBJ1-1
V gene: TRBV10-3
clone size: NA
D gene: TRBD1